One and the same sample provided the 22 T cell receptor beta chains below, sequenced in a study of CD8 T cells in ankylosing spondylitis. Each CDR3 protein gets one entry after TCRdb re-called the 5' RACE reads with MiXCR. Of 200,000 to 300,000 distinct CDR3 sequences in the sample, approximately 10% were seen once. Sequences were obtained from blood, either unsorted or a sorted T cell fraction (not recorded which). The receptors originated from a male donor with ankylosing spondylitis or in good health (not recorded which).

V is TRBV7-9 and J is TRBJ2-1, with 7 bases identical to TRBD1. CDR1 and CDR2 from the germline V gene are SEHNR and FQNEAQ (reference sequence). The V gene end was trimmed by 2 bases and the J gene end by 4 bases; junction bases not matched to a gene: 11. CDR3 length: 17 residues. The CDR3 DNA sequence: TGTGCCAGCAGCTTAAGGGGGCGAACAACGGCGTACAATGAGCAGTTCTTC. Residues: CASSLRGRTTAYNEQFF.

A few counts support this clonotype. J is TRBJ1-1 and V is TRBV5-8, with TRBD1 matching over 11 bases. The V gene end was trimmed by 4 bases and the J gene end by 10 bases; junction bases not matched to a gene: 6. CDR3 size: 13 residues. Looked up from germline, CDR1 is SGHTS and CDR2 is YDEGEE. The CDR3 loop is CASSLDRGRGAFF. DNA of the CDR3: TGTGCCAGCAGCCTGGACAGGGGGCGGGGAGCTTTCTTT.

Many counts were recorded for this clonotype. J is TRBJ1-5 and V is TRBV20-1; no clear D gene. Trimming took 6 bases from V and 1 from J, leaving 10 bases between them. CDR1 DFQATT and CDR2 SNEGSKA come from the germline V gene (reference sequence). The CDR3 has 13 amino acids. For the CDR3, the DNA is TGCAGTGCCGCAGCGGGGAGCAATCAGCCCCAGCATTTT. Translating it yields CSAAAGSNQPQHF.

This clonotype was counted at least ten times. The chain uses TRBV12-3 or TRBV12-4 and TRBJ1-5, with 8 bases matching TRBD1. The CDR3 is made up of 14 amino acids. Germline trimming cut 6 bases from V and 7 bases from J; bases unmatched to any gene: 8. The DNA of the CDR3 is TGTGCCAGCAGATCTGACAGGGGCTGGCAGCCCCAGCATTTT. Its protein is CASRSDRGWQPQHF.

Ten or more counts support this clonotype. V usage is TRBV12-3 or TRBV12-4 and J usage is TRBJ1-5, with D perhaps matching TRBD1 (5 bases). The germline V and J ends were trimmed by 8 bases and 3 bases, with 11 bases remaining between them. The CDR3 totals 13 residues. CDR3 sequence reads: CASLEGINQPQHF. The CDR3 DNA follows: TGTGCCAGCCTAGAGGGGATCAATCAGCCCCAGCATTTT.

The rearrangement uses TRBV6-5 and TRBJ2-1, with D perhaps given as TRBD1 or TRBD2 (6 bases each). The CDR3 length is 16 residues. Germline V lookup: CDR1 MNHEY, CDR2 SVGAGI. V was shortened by 2 bases and J by 4 bases, with 15 bases between the two germline ends. The CDR3 region has the DNA TGTGCCAGCAGTTACGACGCGAGGAGGGGGTACAATGAGCAGTTCTTC. This gives the protein CASSYDARRGYNEQFF.

Ten or more counts support this clonotype. One end of the junction fails to match germline, which may point to a read error. The chain uses TRBV30 and TRBJ2-7, with TRBD2 matching 8 bases. The CDR3 is made up of 13 amino acids. Germline CDR1 GTSNPN, CDR2 SVGIG (reference sequence). CDR3 nucleotides: TGTGCCCGGAGCGGGAGTGACTCCTACGAGCAGTACTTC. Its protein is CARSGSDSYEQYF.

Notes on this clonotype: A much larger clone differs from this one at a single base, so this may be a read error. This rearrangement joins TRBV19 to TRBJ2-1, with D possibly being TRBD1 (6 bases). The germline V and J ends were trimmed by 6 bases and 8 bases, with 14 bases remaining between them. The CDR3 contains 13 residues. Germline V gene lookup returns CDR1 LNHDA and CDR2 SQIVND (reference sequence). The CDR3 region has the DNA TGTGCCAGTAGCTGGACAGAGATCGATGAGCAGTTCTTC. Its translation: CASSWTEIDEQFF.

This clonotype was found many times. The V call is TRBV30, the J call TRBJ2-5; TRBD1 might be the D (7 bases). The CDR3 extends over 14 amino acids. V was shortened by 1 base and J by 5 bases, with 14 bases between the two germline ends. Germline V gene data show CDR1 as GTSNPN and CDR2 as SVGIG (reference sequence). In DNA form, the CDR3 reads TGTGCCTGGAGTGATCCCAGGGGGGAGGAGACCCAGTACTTC. Translated: CAWSDPRGEETQYF.

This clonotype was counted at least ten times. Written as DNA, the CDR3 is TGCGCCAGCAGCCTTACGGACAGTCCGAAAGGGGCCAACGTCCTGACTTTC. Amino acid sequence: CASSLTDSPKGANVLTF. The V call is TRBV5-1, the J call TRBJ2-6; weak D call: TRBD1 (6 bases). CDR3 length: 17 amino acids. V was trimmed by 4 bases and J by 4 bases, leaving 18 bases between them. Germline V lookup: CDR1 SGHRS, CDR2 YFSETQ.

Written as DNA, the CDR3 is TGCAGTGTTGGGAGGCCACAGAACACTGAAGCTTTCTTT. It yields the protein CSVGRPQNTEAFF. The J gene is TRBJ1-1, the V gene TRBV20-1; D is undetermined. The germline V gene has CDR1 DFQATT and CDR2 SNEGSKA (reference sequence). The V end lost 7 bases, the J end lost 1 base, and 13 bases lay between the germline ends. The CDR3 length is 13 residues.

This clonotype appeared many times. The chain uses TRBV4-1 and TRBJ1-1, with D possibly being TRBD1 (5 bases). Germline assignment: CDR1 MGHRA and CDR2 YSYEKL. The CDR3 runs 16 residues. V was pared by 0 bases and J by 1 base, with 12 bases between. In nucleotides, the CDR3 is TGCGCCAGCAGCCAAGAGAGGGTCAGGGAGAACACTGAAGCTTTCTTT. This sequence encodes CASSQERVRENTEAFF.

This clonotype was counted only a few times. The genes are TRBV15 and TRBJ2-5; 12 nucleotides match TRBD2. This CDR3 comprises 17 residues. The germline CDR1 and CDR2 sequences are LNHNV and YYDKDF (reference sequence). With 0 bases clipped from V and 4 bases from J, the junction kept 6 bases outside the gene matches. CDR3 loop: CATSREHTGLAGETQYF. Written as DNA, the CDR3 is TGTGCCACCAGCAGAGAGCATACGGGACTAGCGGGAGAGACCCAGTACTTC.

This clonotype was recorded at least ten times. The rearrangement links TRBV20-1 to TRBJ2-3, with TRBD2 identical over 11 bases. V shed 3 bases and J 0 bases; nucleotides not matched to a gene: 5. The germline V gene has CDR1 DFQATT and CDR2 SNEGSKA (reference sequence). The CDR3 runs 16 residues. The DNA of the CDR3 is TGCAGTGCTAGTAGGGTAGCGGGGGGGAGCACAGATACGCAGTATTTT. Protein: CSASRVAGGSTDTQYF.

This clonotype has at least ten counts. V is TRBV12-3 or TRBV12-4 and J is TRBJ1-5; D gene unclear. V lost 6 bases and J 0 bases, leaving 27 bases between the germline ends. CDR3 length equals 20 residues. The CDR3 reads CASSGMEARPPRFSNQPQHF. The CDR3 DNA follows: TGTGCCAGCAGCGGGATGGAGGCCAGGCCTCCCCGATTTAGCAATCAGCCCCAGCATTTT.

This clonotype was observed at least ten times. This chain links TRBV21-1 with TRBJ1-1; the tabulated D call, TRBD1, remains unverified against the DNA. TRBV21-1 is labeled a pseudogene. This CDR3 contains 16 residues. The CDR3: CASSKIGEQVHTEAFF. DNA for the CDR3: TGTGCCAGCAGCAAAATCGGGGAACAGGTCCACACTGAAGCTTTCTTT.

This clonotype appeared many times. This chain uses TRBV5-1 with TRBJ2-1, with D tentatively TRBD1 or TRBD2 (7 bases each). Germline CDR1 SGHRS, CDR2 YFSETQ. Trimming took off 0 bases at V and 3 bases at J, with 13 bases between the two ends. The length of the CDR3 is 16 residues. As DNA, the CDR3 is TGCGCCAGCAGCTTGGGACAGGGCGGGGGCTACAATGAGCAGTTCTTC. It codes for CASSLGQGGGYNEQFF.

This clonotype was picked up many times. The rearrangement uses TRBV10-1 and TRBJ2-7, with D uncertain. The germline CDR1 and CDR2 sequences are WNHNN and SYGVQD (reference sequence). The CDR3 is 14 amino acids. With 0 bases removed from V and 3 bases from J, the gap between germline ends came to 9 bases. This chain's CDR3 is CASSESQANYEQYF. The CDR3 DNA sequence: TGCGCCAGCAGTGAGTCCCAGGCCAACTACGAGCAGTACTTC.

This clonotype was seen ten or more times. The chain combines TRBV15 with TRBJ2-3; 8 positions match TRBD1. J was trimmed by 1 base and V by 3 bases; bases with no gene match: 3. The CDR3 sequence is 15 residues long. Germline lookup yields CDR1 LNHNV and CDR2 YYDKDF (reference sequence). In DNA, the CDR3 is TGTGCCACCAGCAGGGACAGGGTTGGCACAGATACGCAGTATTTT. Translating gives CATSRDRVGTDTQYF.

This clonotype showed up many times. The rearrangement joins TRBV4-1 to TRBJ2-7; maybe TRBD1 (5 bases). The CDR3 loop spans 15 amino acids. Germline values: CDR1 MGHRA, CDR2 YSYEKL. Trimming took off 0 bases at V and 3 bases at J, with 12 bases between the two ends. Here the CDR3 DNA reads TGCGCCAGCAGCCAAGAAGTACAGGCTTTCTACGAGCAGTACTTC. Amino acids: CASSQEVQAFYEQYF.

This chain uses TRBV9 with TRBJ1-3; the D is unclear. The length of the CDR3 is 13 residues. The germline V gene has CDR1 SGDLS and CDR2 YYNGEE. The V gene lost 0 bases and the J gene lost 4 bases, with 5 bases spanning the gap. Here the CDR3 reads CASSVDPGNTIYF. The CDR3, as DNA: TGTGCCAGCAGCGTAGACCCGGGAAACACCATATATTTT.

The table lists this clonotype with a few counts. The chain recombines TRBV7-9 with TRBJ1-2, with D maybe TRBD1 (5 bases). Germline CDR1 SEHNR, CDR2 FQNEAQ (reference sequence). The CDR3 spans 12 residues. Trimming stripped 7 bases from V and 8 bases from J, with 14 bases between. The CDR3 nucleotides read TGTGCCAGCACCCCATCGGACACCGGCTACACCTTC. This encodes CASTPSDTGYTF.